Following are 5 T cell receptor beta chains from one sample sequenced in a study of blood T cell repertoires in COVID-19. The protocol was immunoSEQ multiplex PCR, while the TCRdb copy is restricted to in-frame clones and leaves out a portion. The sample records roughly 230,000 clones, roughly 85% being singletons. Sequencing was performed on PBMCs or T cells enriched from blood (not recorded which). The source of these receptors is a woman between 50 and 59 years old who had been exposed to COVID-19.

The chain recombines TRBV9 with TRBJ1-1, with D perhaps TRBD1 (5 bases). Germline CDR1 and CDR2: SGDLS and YYNGEE. The CDR3 spans 15 residues. Trimming cost V 2 bases and J 2 bases, with 13 bases left between them. CDR3 coding DNA: TGTGCCAGCAGCGTTGGGGCAGGGATAAACACTGAAGCTTTCTTT. Amino acids: CASSVGAGINTEAFF.

This clone has a single count. V usage is TRBV19 and J usage is TRBJ1-4, with 9 bases identical to TRBD1. Per germline, CDR1 LNHDA and CDR2 SQIVND (reference sequence). V dropped 5 bases and J dropped 10; count of bases not matched to a gene: 2. This CDR3 contains 12 residues. CDR3 sequence reads: CASSQTGGKLFF. CDR3 DNA: TGTGCCAGTAGTCAGACAGGGGGAAAACTGTTTTTT.

The chain uses TRBV14 and TRBJ2-3, with 13 bases identical to TRBD2. CDR3 length equals 18 residues. Germline V gives CDR1 SGHDN, CDR2 FVKESK. With 1 base clipped from V and 3 bases from J, the junction kept 7 bases outside the gene matches. CDR3 sequence reads: CASSQANPGLAGTDTQYF. The CDR3 DNA is TGTGCCAGCAGCCAAGCAAACCCGGGACTAGCGGGGACAGATACGCAGTATTTT.

V gene TRBV28 combines with J gene TRBJ1-5; no definite D call. The germline V and J ends were trimmed by 5 bases and 0 bases, with 8 bases remaining between them. In germline, CDR1 is MDHEN, CDR2 SYDVKM. The CDR3 has 14 residues. The CDR3 region is CASSPDYSNQPQHF. DNA of the CDR3: TGTGCCAGCAGTCCCGACTATAGCAATCAGCCCCAGCATTTT. Filled out from reference TRBV28 and TRBJ1-5, the complete variable domain reads DVKVTQSSRYLVKRTGEKVFLECVQDMDHENMFWYRQDPGLGLRLIYFSYDVKMKEKGDIPEGYSVSREKKERFSLILESASTNQTSMYLCASSPDYSNQPQHFGDGTRLSIL.

This clone was seen only once. This chain connects TRBV24-1 to TRBJ2-2; D perhaps matches TRBD2 (6 bases). CDR1 is KGHDR, CDR2 SFDVKD, per germline. The CDR3 runs 15 residues. The V end was cut by 4 bases, the J end by 2 bases, with 10 bases between. The CDR3 nucleotides are TGTGCCACCAGTGACGTCGGGGGTAACACCGGGGAGCTGTTTTTT. Its translation is CATSDVGGNTGELFF.